These 22 T cell receptor beta chains originate from one sample sequenced in a study of T cell repertoires in cytomegalovirus infection. TCRdb re-called the reads through MiXCR, storing one row per CDR3 protein. The sample yields some 920,000 distinct CDR3 sequences, roughly 30% seen once. These receptors lack a known antigen. The specimen was cultured CD8+ T cells from PBMCs, collected from culture after CMV antigen stimulation. These receptors were obtained from a human donor in good health (CMV status not recorded). Some clones in this sample may be carry-over from other donors' samples.

The rearrangement links TRBV6-1 to TRBJ1-1, with TRBD1 matching over 10 bases. Germline CDR1 is MNHNS and CDR2 is SASEGT. The CDR3 is 15 amino acids. J lost 2 bases, V lost 5 bases, and 5 bases had no gene match. The CDR3 DNA follows: TGTGCCAGCAGTCAGACAGGGGGCTTCAACACTGAAGCTTTCTTT. Amino acids: CASSQTGGFNTEAFF.

This chain joins TRBV7-3 and TRBJ1-2, with TRBD1 matching over 7 bases. After removal of 5 bases from V and 4 bases from J, the junction contained 10 bases not matched to a gene. From germline, CDR1 is SGHTA and CDR2 FQGTGA. The CDR3 sequence is 15 residues long. The CDR3 DNA reads TGTGCCAGCAGCCTACGACAGGGTGTGTCCTATGGCTACACCTTC. Protein: CASSLRQGVSYGYTF.

This clonotype has a handful of counts. The genes are TRBV5-4 and TRBJ2-1; D is undetermined. V lost 0 bases and J lost 8, with 18 bases in between. The germline gives CDR1 SGHNT, CDR2 YYREEE (reference sequence). The CDR3 sequence is 16 residues long. CDR3 sequence (DNA): TGTGCCAGCAGCTTGGGGGGATATTTCTCGGGTGATGAGCAGTTCTTC. Its translation: CASSLGGYFSGDEQFF.

This clonotype was counted many times. The V gene is TRBV7-8, the J gene TRBJ2-5; the D gene could be TRBD1 or TRBD2 (5 bases each). Germline V CDR1 and CDR2: SGHVS, FQNEAQ. V lost 4 bases and J lost 1, with 13 bases in between. The CDR3 extends over 15 amino acids. The CDR3 bases are TGTGCCAGCAGCTCCGCACAGGAGGCCCAAGAGACCCAGTACTTC. This sequence encodes CASSSAQEAQETQYF.

In its sample, this clonotype was seen a few times. V gene TRBV7-9 combines with J gene TRBJ1-2; 7 positions agree with TRBD1. After removal of 4 bases from V and 5 bases from J, the junction contained 13 bases not matched to a gene. CDR1 and CDR2 (germline): SEHNR, FQNEAQ (reference sequence). The CDR3 has 16 residues. The DNA of the CDR3 is TGTGCCAGCAGCTCTGAGACAGGGCGGATATTTTATGGCTACACCTTC. It encodes CASSSETGRIFYGYTF.

This clonotype was seen a few times. CDR3 bases: TGTGCCAGTACCCCTGGGTCGGGGGAGAACACTGAAGCTTTCTTT. This gives the protein CASTPGSGENTEAFF. The chain has TRBV19 and TRBJ1-1, with D possibly matching TRBD1 (5 bases). This CDR3 has 15 residues. Trimming pared 7 bases from V and 1 base from J, leaving 16 bases between. Germline CDR1 and CDR2: LNHDA and SQIVND (reference sequence).

The chain uses TRBV12-5 and TRBJ1-1, with D possibly matching TRBD1 (5 bases). The germline V and J ends were trimmed by 0 bases and 1 base, with 12 bases remaining between them. CDR3 length: 16 residues. From germline, CDR1 is LGHNT and CDR2 FRNRAP. DNA for the CDR3: TGTGCTAGTGGTTTGGTAACAGGCGGTCGGAACACTGAAGCTTTCTTT. Translated: CASGLVTGGRNTEAFF.

The chain has TRBV10-3 and TRBJ2-5; D possibly corresponds to TRBD1 (6 bases). CDR1 and CDR2 (germline): ENHRY, SYGVKD. V dropped 3 bases and J dropped 4 bases, with 12 bases sitting between them. CDR3 length: 14 amino acids. The CDR3 loop is CAISEPGVRETQYF. In DNA, the CDR3 is TGTGCCATCAGTGAACCAGGGGTTAGAGAGACCCAGTACTTC.

V is TRBV20-1 and J is TRBJ2-1, with D maybe TRBD2 (7 bases). This CDR3 is built from 17 residues. Germline V gene data show CDR1 as DFQATT and CDR2 as SNEGSKA (reference sequence). V lost 0 bases, J lost 7 bases, and 22 bases lay in between. CDR3: CSARDPPRGAFINEQFF. The DNA of the CDR3 is TGCAGTGCTAGAGATCCCCCACGGGGGGCGTTTATTAATGAGCAGTTCTTC.

The CDR3 coding sequence is TGTGCCAGCAGTTTACGCGGTTTCGAGGGGGGACGGCCCAATCAGCCCCAGCATTTT. Its translation is CASSLRGFEGGRPNQPQHF. The rearrangement joins TRBV12-3 or TRBV12-4 to TRBJ1-5, with D maybe TRBD1 (6 bases). This CDR3 comprises 19 residues. Deletions cut 2 bases from V and 3 bases from J, with 23 bases between.

The rearrangement links TRBV7-6 to TRBJ1-3; D gene unclear. CDR3 size: 17 residues. The germline V and J ends were trimmed by 2 bases and 4 bases, with 18 bases remaining between them. Germline CDR1 reads SGHVS; CDR2 reads FNYEAQ. The CDR3 region has the DNA TGTGCCAGCAGCTTAACCCCCCTAAGTGAGAGGGGAAACACCATATATTTT. It specifies CASSLTPLSERGNTIYF.

The V gene is TRBV12-3 or TRBV12-4, the J gene TRBJ2-7; 7 nucleotides align to TRBD1. The CDR3 runs to 13 residues. CDR3 coding DNA: TGTGCCAACATCCTGTCCGGGACAGTCGGGATCCACGTC. Its protein product is CANILSGTVGIHV.

There are many counts of this clonotype. This rearrangement joins TRBV7-2 to TRBJ1-1; D unresolved. Trimming pared 2 bases from V and 1 base from J, leaving 17 bases between. The CDR3 runs 17 residues. Germline V lookup: CDR1 SGHTA, CDR2 FQGNSA. CDR3 nucleotides: TGTGCCAGCAGCTTAAGTGGTTTATGGGGTTGGAACACTGAAGCTTTCTTT. Its protein product is CASSLSGLWGWNTEAFF. The whole variable domain, remainder taken from reference TRBV7-2 and TRBJ1-1, is GAGVSQSPSNKVTEKGKDVELRCDPISGHTALYWYRQSLGQGLEFLIYFQGNSAPDKSGLPSDRFSAERTGGSVSTLTIQRTQQEDSAVYLCASSLSGLWGWNTEAFFGQGTRLTVV.

This clonotype has a count of ten or more. The chain couples TRBV12-3 or TRBV12-4 to TRBJ1-2, with D unclear. The CDR3 has 12 residues. Trimming took off 5 bases at V and 0 bases at J, with 4 bases between the two ends. The CDR3 nucleotides are TGTGCCAGCAGTACAGCTAACTATGGCTACACCTTC. It is translated as CASSTANYGYTF.

The chain is built from TRBV7-2 and TRBJ2-2, with 12 positions matching TRBD1. V gave up 3 bases and J gave up 3 bases; unmatched junction bases: 11. The germline V gene encodes CDR1 SGHTA and CDR2 FQGNSA. The CDR3 covers 19 residues. For the CDR3, the DNA is TGTGCCAGCAGCTTCGATCCCGGGACAGGGGGCTTTTACACCGGGGAGCTGTTTTTT. Protein: CASSFDPGTGGFYTGELFF.

Ten or more counts support this clonotype. This CDR3 reads CAISEPGQGAKNEQFF. CDR3 DNA sequence: TGTGCCATCAGTGAGCCGGGACAGGGGGCCAAGAATGAGCAGTTCTTC. The chain combines TRBV10-3 with TRBJ2-1, with 12 bases matching TRBD1. This CDR3 is built from 16 residues. V shed 2 bases and J 7 bases; nucleotides not matched to a gene: 6. Germline CDR1 reads ENHRY; CDR2 reads SYGVKD.

This clonotype was picked up many times. The CDR3 loop is CASSPFRRPRETQYF. In DNA form, the CDR3 reads TGTGCCAGCAGCCCGTTCAGGCGACCAAGGGAGACCCAGTACTTC. The rearrangement links TRBV7-2 to TRBJ2-5, with D uncertain. The CDR3 sequence is 15 residues long. Germline V gene lookup returns CDR1 SGHTA and CDR2 FQGNSA. Deletions cut 5 bases from V and 5 bases from J, with 18 bases between. The whole variable domain, remainder taken from reference TRBV7-2 and TRBJ2-5, is GAGVSQSPSNKVTEKGKDVELRCDPISGHTALYWYRQSLGQGLEFLIYFQGNSAPDKSGLPSDRFSAERTGGSVSTLTIQRTQQEDSAVYLCASSPFRRPRETQYFGPGTRLLVL.

The chain combines TRBV11-3 with TRBJ2-1; the match to TRBD2 covers 13 bases. Looked up from germline, CDR1 is SGHNT and CDR2 is YENEEA. This CDR3 is built from 16 residues. V lost 5 bases, J lost 8 bases, and 9 bases stayed unmatched. DNA of the CDR3: TGTGCCAGCAGCCCACACACTAGCGGGGGGGGAGATGAGCAGTTCTTC. Residues: CASSPHTSGGGDEQFF.

About this clonotype: A much bigger clone sits one base away, suggesting this may be a read error. The chain uses TRBV12-3 or TRBV12-4 and TRBJ2-2, with D possibly matching TRBD2 (6 bases). The CDR3 runs to 14 residues. The CDR3 sequence: CASSSAGLAGGLFF. The CDR3 bases are TGTGCCAGCAGTTCAGCCGGACTGGCCGGGGGGCTGTTTTTT.

In nucleotides, the CDR3 is TGCGCCAGCAGCTTCGGACAGGACTGGCTCGATGAGCAGTTCTTC. Protein product: CASSFGQDWLDEQFF. V is TRBV5-1 and J is TRBJ2-1; 7 bases match TRBD1. The CDR3 consists of 15 residues. Unmatched junction bases numbered 10, after V lost 2 bases and J lost 8 bases. Germline CDR1 and CDR2: SGHRS and YFSETQ.

The chain combines TRBV5-3 with TRBJ2-3, with 11 bases aligning to TRBD2. TRBV5-3 qualifies as an ORF whose function is uncertain. V lost 8 bases to trimming and J lost 5 bases; unmatched junction nucleotides: 13. CDR3 length equals 16 residues. This CDR3 is CASSLLAGGQGDTQYF. CDR3 sequence (DNA): TGTGCCAGCAGCCTATTAGCGGGGGGGCAGGGAGATACGCAGTATTTT.

The chain joins TRBV7-4 to TRBJ1-5, with 9 bases aligning to TRBD1. The CDR3 is 16 residues long. The ends lost 6 bases at V and 3 bases at J; junction bases unmatched: 9. Germline CDR1 is SGHVT and CDR2 is SQSDAQ. This chain's CDR3 is CASSWGGQGINQPQHF. The CDR3 DNA sequence: TGTGCCAGCAGTTGGGGGGGACAGGGAATCAATCAGCCCCAGCATTTT.